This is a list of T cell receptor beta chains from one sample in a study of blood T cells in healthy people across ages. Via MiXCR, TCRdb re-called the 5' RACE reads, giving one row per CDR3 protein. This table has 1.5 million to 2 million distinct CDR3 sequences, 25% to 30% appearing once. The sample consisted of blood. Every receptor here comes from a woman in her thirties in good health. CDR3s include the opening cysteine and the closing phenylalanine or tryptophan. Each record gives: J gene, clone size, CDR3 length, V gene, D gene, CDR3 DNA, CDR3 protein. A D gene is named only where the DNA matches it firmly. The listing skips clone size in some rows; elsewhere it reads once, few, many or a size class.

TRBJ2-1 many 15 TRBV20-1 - TGCAGTGCTAGTGAGCGGATCTACCAGGGGGGTGAGCAGTTCTTC CSASERIYQGGEQFF
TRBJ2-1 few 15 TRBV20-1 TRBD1 TGCAGTGCTAGACGGGGCGAAACAGGGGTTGAGGAGCAGTTCTTC CSARRGETGVEEQFF
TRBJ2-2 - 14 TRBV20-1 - TGCAGTGCTAGCCCCGACAGGAACACCGGGGAGCTGTTTTTT CSASPDRNTGELFF
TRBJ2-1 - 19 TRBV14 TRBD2 TGTGCCAGCAGCCGAGCACTTAGACTAGCGGACTCAGGGGGGAATGAGCAGTTCTTC CASSRALRLADSGGNEQFF
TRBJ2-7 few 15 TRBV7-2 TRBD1 TGTGCCAGTAGCTTCTCCGGGACAGAAGCCTACGAGCAGTACTTC CASSFSGTEAYEQYF
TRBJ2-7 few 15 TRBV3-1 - TGTGCCAGCAGCACTAAGGGAGGCCCCTCCTACGAGCAGTACTTC CASSTKGGPSYEQYF
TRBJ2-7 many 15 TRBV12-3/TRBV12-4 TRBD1 TGTGCCAGCAGCAAAACGGGACAGGTTCCCTACGAGCAGTACTTC CASSKTGQVPYEQYF
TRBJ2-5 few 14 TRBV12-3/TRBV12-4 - TGTGCCAGCAGTTTACGAGGGGGGAGCGAGACCCAGTACTTC CASSLRGGSETQYF
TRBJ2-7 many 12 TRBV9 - TGTGCCAGCAGCGTAGGAGGGGGAGAGCAGTACTTC CASSVGGGEQYF
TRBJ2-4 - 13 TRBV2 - TGTGCCAGCAGGCTAGTCTCCTACAATGAGCAGTACTTC CASRLVSYNEQYF